The rows below give T cell receptor beta chains drawn from one sample of a study of regulatory T cells in long-lasting Graves disease. TCRdb used MiXCR to reprocess the multiplex PCR reads, holding one entry per CDR3 protein. The sample lists over 350,000 distinct CDR3 sequences; approximately 16% were seen once. The same specimen was also included in a second study, on T cells in Graves' hyperthyroidism and ophthalmopathy.

The material sequenced was peripheral blood mononuclear cells (PBMCs), taken at new diagnosis, from a patient treated with antithyroid drugs. The receptor set was obtained from a middle-aged woman with Graves disease. The CDR3 runs from the conserved cysteine through the conserved F or W. Fields, in order: V gene, J gene, clone size, D gene, CDR3 length, CDR3 protein, CDR3 DNA. A D gene is named only where the DNA matches it firmly. Only some rows state a clone size, as once, few, many or a class for expanded clones.

TRBV27,TRBJ1-4,many,NA,15,CASSPRPGTNEKLFF,TGTGCCAGCAGTCCGAGACCGGGAACTAATGAAAAACTGTTTTTT
TRBV6-5,TRBJ1-2,NA,NA,15,CASSYGGGSANGYTF,TGTGCCAGCAGTTACGGTGGGGGTAGTGCGAATGGCTACACCTTC
TRBV6-2/TRBV6-3,TRBJ2-5,NA,NA,15,CASKLTRGRKETQYF,TGTGCCAGCAAACTAACCCGGGGCCGGAAGGAGACCCAGTACTTC
TRBV28,TRBJ1-3,many,NA,14,CASSPGDPGNTIYF,TGTGCCAGCAGTCCAGGGGATCCTGGAAACACCATATATTTT
TRBV19,TRBJ1-6,few,TRBD1,16,CASSTGTGIDNSPLHF,TGTGCCAGTAGTACCGGGACAGGGATTGATAATTCACCCCTCCACTTT
TRBV10-3,TRBJ1-1,many,NA,17,CAISESAGDTWDTEAFF,TGTGCCATCAGTGAGTCCGCAGGGGACACGTGGGACACTGAAGCTTTCTTT
TRBV9,TRBJ2-7,few,NA,12,CASSADSGEQYF,TGTGCCAGCAGCGCGGACAGTGGGGAGCAGTACTTC
TRBV20-1,TRBJ2-3,NA,TRBD1,14,CSATNRGRPDTQYF,TGCAGTGCTACTAACAGGGGGCGCCCAGATACGCAGTATTTT
TRBV10-3,TRBJ1-5,many,NA,17,CAISESAGYEGNQPQHF,TGTGCCATCAGTGAGTCGGCCGGGTATGAAGGCAATCAGCCCCAGCATTTT
TRBV27,TRBJ2-2,NA,NA,14,CASSSIRNTGELFF,TGTGCCAGCAGTTCTATCCGAAACACCGGGGAGCTGTTTTTT
TRBV28,TRBJ2-3,many,TRBD2,16,CASSDRAGGSTDTQYF,TGTGCCAGCAGTGACCGGGCGGGAGGTAGCACAGATACGCAGTATTTT
TRBV7-9,TRBJ2-5,NA,TRBD1,14,CASSRRGQQETQYF,TGTGCCAGCAGCCGCCGGGGACAGCAAGAGACCCAGTACTTC
TRBV28,TRBJ2-7,many,NA,16,CASSFPPGRSSYEQYF,TGTGCCAGCAGTTTCCCGCCGGGGAGAAGCTCCTACGAGCAGTACTTC
TRBV11-3,TRBJ2-1,many,NA,16,CASSFEAGNSYNEQFF,TGTGCCAGCAGCTTCGAGGCGGGAAACTCCTACAATGAGCAGTTCTTC
TRBV28,TRBJ2-7,NA,NA,11,CATSSPYEQYF,TGTGCCACCAGCAGTCCCTACGAGCAGTACTTC
TRBV16,TRBJ1-1,many,NA,15,CASSQGSEVNTEAFF,TGTGCCAGCAGCCAAGGTTCAGAAGTGAACACTGAAGCTTTCTTT
TRBV24-1,TRBJ2-1,few,TRBD1,18,CATSDPQGTGLGKKEQFF,TGTGCCACCAGTGACCCGCAAGGGACAGGGTTAGGGAAAAAAGAGCAGTTCTTC
TRBV19,TRBJ2-1,many,NA,17,CASSSPRTGNWYNEQFF,TGTGCCAGTAGTAGCCCCCGAACAGGTAATTGGTACAATGAGCAGTTCTTC
TRBV4-1,TRBJ2-7,few,NA,16,CASSQVVTSGAYEQYF,TGCGCCAGCAGCCAAGTCGTAACTTCAGGGGCCTACGAGCAGTACTTC
TRBV2,TRBJ2-5,many,NA,12,CASSFNQETQYF,TGTGCCAGCAGTTTTAATCAAGAGACCCAGTACTTC
TRBV2,TRBJ2-5,many,NA,12,CASRILGETQYF,TGTGCCAGCAGAATACTAGGGGAGACCCAGTACTTC
TRBV27,TRBJ2-1,many,NA,12,CASSLLPNEQFF,TGTGCCAGCAGTTTGCTCCCCAATGAGCAGTTCTTC
TRBV2,TRBJ2-7,NA,NA,14,CASSGGRTAYEQYF,TGTGCCAGCAGTGGGGGCAGAACTGCCTACGAGCAGTACTTC
TRBV2,TRBJ2-3,many,NA,12,CASSEQADTQYF,TGTGCCAGCAGTGAACAAGCAGATACGCAGTATTTT
TRBV29-1,TRBJ1-2,many,NA,11,CSVEGGNGYTF,TGCAGCGTTGAAGGAGGAAATGGCTACACCTTC
TRBV20-1,TRBJ2-6,few,TRBD1,15,CSAGDRDSGANVLTF,TGCAGTGCTGGGGACAGAGACTCTGGGGCCAACGTCCTGACTTTC
TRBV27,TRBJ2-3,many,NA,15,CASRKGLMLPDTQYF,TGTGCCAGCAGGAAGGGGCTAATGTTACCAGATACGCAGTATTTT
TRBV6-5,TRBJ2-4,NA,NA,15,CASSYPTLAKNIQYF,TGTGCCAGCAGTTACCCGACCCTAGCCAAAAACATTCAGTACTTC
TRBV6-2/TRBV6-3,TRBJ2-2,many,NA,15,CASSFQGEITGELFF,TGTGCCAGCAGTTTCCAGGGAGAGATAACCGGGGAGCTGTTTTTT
TRBV29-1,TRBJ2-5,NA,NA,16,CSVYLLGQRVQETQYF,TGCAGCGTCTATCTTCTAGGACAGAGGGTTCAAGAGACCCAGTACTTC
TRBV7-9,TRBJ2-7,many,NA,14,CASSEGRSSYEQYF,TGTGCCAGCAGCGAGGGACGGAGCTCCTACGAGCAGTACTTC
TRBV11-2,TRBJ2-4,NA,TRBD1,13,CASSPDRENIQYF,TGTGCCAGCAGTCCAGACAGGGAAAACATTCAGTACTTC
TRBV14,TRBJ1-2,NA,NA,16,CASSPGPAAYSYGYTF,TGTGCCAGCAGCCCGGGCCCGGCAGCCTACTCCTATGGCTACACCTTC
TRBV4-3,TRBJ2-4,few,TRBD1,19,CASSQDVPGQGISKNIQYF,TGCGCCAGCAGCCAAGATGTTCCGGGACAGGGGATTTCCAAAAACATTCAGTACTTC
TRBV7-3,TRBJ2-4,many,TRBD2,13,CASSPGGGNIQYF,TGTGCCAGCAGTCCTGGGGGGGGGAACATTCAGTACTTC
TRBV28,TRBJ2-3,NA,TRBD2,15,CASSFGSSGRLTQYF,TGTGCCAGCAGTTTCGGTTCTAGCGGGAGGCTTACGCAGTATTTT
TRBV20-1,TRBJ1-4,few,NA,13,CSAPGLDNEKLFF,TGCAGTGCTCCGGGCTTAGATAATGAAAAACTGTTTTTT
TRBV2,TRBJ1-6,many,NA,14,CASSEQRDNSPLHF,TGTGCCAGCAGTGAACAGCGAGATAATTCACCCCTCCACTTT
TRBV7-9,TRBJ2-7,few,NA,13,CASSLFSGHEQYF,TGTGCCAGCAGCTTATTCAGCGGTCACGAGCAGTACTTC
TRBV19,TRBJ1-1,NA,NA,16,CASSTGVSRRDTEAFF,TGTGCCAGTAGTACCGGGGTCTCCCGACGGGACACTGAAGCTTTCTTT
TRBV3-1,TRBJ2-5,NA,NA,17,CASSQSKYSAGEETQYF,TGTGCCAGCAGCCAATCTAAATATTCGGCGGGCGAAGAGACCCAGTACTTC
TRBV9,TRBJ1-2,many,NA,13,CASSVLDNYGYTF,TGTGCCAGCAGCGTATTGGACAACTATGGCTACACCTTC
TRBV5-4,TRBJ2-5,NA,TRBD2,16,CASSRSKRGYQETQYF,TGTGCCAGCAGCCGTAGTAAGCGGGGGTACCAAGAGACCCAGTACTTC
TRBV7-2,TRBJ1-5,many,NA,15,CASSPDRSSNQPQHF,TGTGCCAGCAGCCCCGACAGGAGTAGCAATCAGCCCCAGCATTTT
TRBV19,TRBJ1-5,few,NA,14,CASSRLYSNQPQHF,TGTGCCAGTAGTAGACTATATAGCAATCAGCCCCAGCATTTT
TRBV29-1,TRBJ1-1,NA,TRBD1,15,CSVVSGQVVDTEAFF,TGCAGCGTTGTTTCGGGACAGGTCGTGGACACTGAAGCTTTCTTT
TRBV28,TRBJ1-4,NA,NA,15,CASSLDTTTNEKLFF,TGTGCCAGCAGTTTGGACACGACCACTAATGAAAAACTGTTTTTT
TRBV6-5,TRBJ2-1,few,TRBD2,16,CASSYFPTSGTNEQFF,TGTGCCAGCAGTTACTTTCCCACTAGCGGGACGAATGAGCAGTTCTTC
TRBV11-3,TRBJ1-2,many,TRBD1,16,CASSFRTGEPNYGYTF,TGTGCCAGCAGCTTCAGGACAGGGGAACCTAACTATGGCTACACCTTC
TRBV4-1,TRBJ2-3,few,TRBD2,18,CASSQLPGLGTNTDTQYF,TGCGCCAGCAGCCAACTACCGGGACTAGGAACAAACACAGATACGCAGTATTTT
TRBV28,TRBJ2-7,few,NA,14,CASSFWTRGYEQYF,TGTGCCAGCAGTTTCTGGACCCGCGGCTACGAGCAGTACTTC
TRBV28,TRBJ2-7,many,TRBD2,20,CASSPPLAGGPLCDSYEQYF,TGTGCCAGCAGTCCCCCACTAGCGGGAGGGCCCCTGTGTGACTCCTACGAGCAGTACTTC
TRBV10-1,TRBJ2-1,few,TRBD2,15,CASSLGLAGWGEQFF,TGCGCCAGCAGTCTCGGACTAGCGGGATGGGGTGAGCAGTTCTTC
TRBV11-2,TRBJ2-2,many,NA,15,CASSSSTLNTGELFF,TGTGCCAGCAGCTCTTCTACCCTCAACACCGGGGAGCTGTTTTTT